A single sample gave rise to the 8 T cell receptor beta chains below, sequenced in a study of human T cells and chemical hapten exposure. One entry per CDR3 protein, called by TCRdb with MiXCR from the RACE reads. This sample has 240,000 or so distinct CDR3 sequences; around 9.3% occur once, and the top ten carry 2.3%. Time point noted: pre-sensitization, week 0. Treatment in this sample: therapeutic diphenylcyclopropenone sensitization with weekly scalp DPC. The sample in question was whole blood, obtained in connection with sensitization to the hapten diphenylcyclopropenone (DPC). The receptors stem from a woman in her thirties or forties with alopecia areata. Some clones in this sample may be carry-over from other donors' samples.

This clonotype came up a few times. The genes are TRBV20-1 and TRBJ2-7; unclear D gene. CDR1 and CDR2 (germline): DFQATT, SNEGSKA (reference sequence). V lost 6 bases and J 3 bases, leaving 15 bases between the germline ends. This CDR3 comprises 13 residues. CDR3 sequence (DNA): TGCAGTGCCTACGGAAACACCAACTACGAGCAGTACTTC. It is translated as CSAYGNTNYEQYF.

The rearrangement links TRBV13 to TRBJ2-1; D uncertain. CDR3 length: 12 amino acids. Between the trimmed V and J ends, which lost 2 bases and 8 bases, there was a span of 7 bases. CDR1 and CDR2 from the germline V gene are PRHDT and FYEKMQ (reference sequence). The CDR3 coding sequence is TGTGCCAGCAGCTTACGTCCCCATGAGCAGTTCTTC. Amino acid sequence: CASSLRPHEQFF.

This clonotype showed up just a few times. The chain joins TRBV7-2 to TRBJ1-1; D uncertain. The CDR3 is 18 residues long. Looked up from germline, CDR1 is SGHTA and CDR2 is FQGNSA. The germline V and J ends were trimmed by 8 bases and 2 bases, with 27 bases remaining between them. Here the CDR3 DNA reads TGTGCCAGCCTCAGCTTAGTTACTAGGAATAGGAGAAACACTGAAGCTTTCTTT. Protein: CASLSLVTRNRRNTEAFF.

The rearrangement links TRBV28 to TRBJ1-1; D perhaps matches TRBD1 (6 bases). This CDR3 is 13 amino acids long. The germline V gene encodes CDR1 MDHEN and CDR2 SYDVKM. Trimming left V 7 bases short and J 8 bases short, with 17 bases between. CDR3 sequence (DNA): TGTGCCAGCACCGTAACCGACAGGATCGAAGCTTTCTTT. Translation: CASTVTDRIEAFF.

This clonotype was counted between two and nine times. The chain joins TRBV7-9 to TRBJ2-5; a possible D gene is TRBD2 (6 bases). The length of the CDR3 is 16 residues. Trimming removed 1 base from V and 3 bases from J, with 15 bases in between. From germline, CDR1 is SEHNR and CDR2 FQNEAQ (reference sequence). CDR3 sequence: CASSLGPRGTKETQYF. The CDR3, as DNA: TGTGCCAGCAGCTTAGGGCCCCGCGGGACCAAAGAGACCCAGTACTTC.

This clonotype was picked up a small number of times. The rearrangement uses TRBV7-9 and TRBJ2-2; TRBD1 agrees at 10 bases. This CDR3 spans 17 amino acids. Looked up from germline, CDR1 is SEHNR and CDR2 is FQNEAQ (reference sequence). J gave up 2 bases and V 6 bases, and 9 bases lay outside the gene matches. Here the CDR3 DNA reads TGTGCCAGCAGGACCGGGACAGGGGCGATCAACACCGGGGAGCTGTTTTTT. Protein sequence: CASRTGTGAINTGELFF.

This clonotype was counted at least ten times. The V call is TRBV2, the J call TRBJ1-3; TRBD1 aligns across 8 bases. The CDR3 is made up of 12 amino acids. The V gene end was trimmed by 4 bases and the J gene end by 7 bases; junction bases not matched to a gene: 0. Germline V gene lookup returns CDR1 SNHLY and CDR2 FYNNEI. The CDR3 protein is CASSGDRNTIYF. In DNA, the CDR3 is TGTGCCAGCAGTGGGGACAGGAACACCATATATTTT.

This clonotype has only a few counts. The rearrangement uses TRBV2 and TRBJ2-7; TRBD1 aligns across 9 bases. Germline V gives CDR1 SNHLY, CDR2 FYNNEI. CDR3 size: 14 residues. V lost 4 bases, J lost 6 bases, and 7 bases stayed unmatched. CDR3 nucleotide sequence: TGTGCCAGCAGTGTACGGGACAGGGTAAGCGAGCAGTACTTC. It specifies CASSVRDRVSEQYF. The entire variable domain, with the rest obtained from reference TRBV2 and TRBJ2-7, is as follows: EPEVTQTPSHQVTQMGQEVILRCVPISNHLYFYWYRQILGQKVEFLVSFYNNEISEKSEIFDDQFSVERPDGSNFTLKIRSTKLEDSAMYFCASSVRDRVSEQYFGPGTRLTVT.